A selection of T cell receptor beta chains follows, all from one sample in a study of blood T cell repertoires in COVID-19. TCRdb keeps only in-frame clones here, not all; method: immunoSEQ multiplex PCR. The sample yields about 74,000 clones, 84% seen once. Sequenced: peripheral blood. The source of these receptors is a man aged 70 or older with acute or convalescent COVID-19. The CDR3 runs from the conserved cysteine through the conserved F or W. A D gene is named only where the DNA matches it firmly.

d_gene | j_gene | v_gene | CDR3nt | CDR3aa
TRBD1 | TRBJ2-1 | TRBV11-2 | TGTGCCAGCAGCCTCCGGACAGGGGGCTACAATGAGCAGTTCTTC | CASSLRTGGYNEQFF
NA | TRBJ1-3 | TRBV2 | TGTGCCAGCAGTGCGGAGGGGAACACCATATATTTT | CASSAEGNTIYF
NA | TRBJ2-6 | TRBV5-6 | TGTGCCAGCAGCCCCCCTAGCGCCTCTGGGGCCAACGTCCTGACTTTC | CASSPPSASGANVLTF
TRBD1 | TRBJ2-2 | TRBV11-1 | TGTGCCAGCAGCTTCGGACAGGGGGCGAGCACCGGGGAGCTGTTTTTT | CASSFGQGASTGELFF
NA | TRBJ1-3 | TRBV6-6 | TGTGCCAGCAGTTACGTTACGGGATATGGAAACACCATATATTTT | CASSYVTGYGNTIYF
TRBD1 | TRBJ1-5 | TRBV6-5 | TGTGCCAGCAGTTCAGGGGGCCTCAATCAGCCCCAGCATTTT | CASSSGGLNQPQHF
TRBD1 | TRBJ1-4 | TRBV28 | TGTGCCAGCAGCCCCGGGACAGGGCGGGTTGAAAAACTGTTTTTT | CASSPGTGRVEKLFF
TRBD2 | TRBJ2-1 | TRBV9 | TGTGCCAGCAGCGTCGGGACTAGCGGTAATGAGCAGTTCTTC | CASSVGTSGNEQFF
TRBD1 | TRBJ1-6 | TRBV7-2 | TGTGCCAGCAGCTTGGGCAGGGGGCTATATTCACCCCTCCACTTT | CASSLGRGLYSPLHF
NA | TRBJ2-3 | TRBV5-1 | TGCGCCAGCAGCTTGGACAGGGCGAGCACAGATACGCAGTATTTT | CASSLDRASTDTQYF